This TCR beta chain comes out of a study of T cell repertoires in cytomegalovirus infection. V was clipped by 6 bases and J by 3 bases, with 23 bases between them. Germline CDR1 and CDR2: LNHDA and SQIVND (reference sequence). This CDR3 has 17 amino acids. TCRdb reprocessed the reads via MiXCR and lists one record per CDR3 protein. The data contain around 740,000 distinct CDR3 sequences, 35% to 45% of them seen just once; the ten biggest clones take up around 3%. This clonotype has a handful of counts. The antigen is not known. Findings of the study overall: The study found HLA-C-restricted CMV-specific TCR beta clonotypes dominating the ex vivo response. Cumulative public TCR beta family frequency identified CMV carriers with the relevant HLA.

The gene calls are TRBV19 and TRBJ1-2; possibly TRBD1 for D (5 bases). Material: PBMCs. The TCR was taken from a human donor in good health (CMV status not recorded). Some clones in this sample may be carry-over from other donors' samples. The CDR3 region has the DNA TGTGCCAGTAGGGAGACCGGGACTTTCCTAGGGGACTATGGCTACACCTTC. Protein: CASRETGTFLGDYGYTF. Drawing the rest from reference TRBV19 and TRBJ1-2, the complete variable domain is DGGITQSPKYLFRKEGQNVTLSCEQNLNHDAMYWYRQDPGQGLRLIYYSQIVNDFQKGDIAEGYSVSREKKESFPLTVTSAQKNPTAFYLCASRETGTFLGDYGYTFGSGTRLTVV.